The clone carrying this TCR beta chain was counted ten times or more. This sample is drawn from a study of T cells after yellow fever vaccination. Study background: Preparation of the low-cell-number fractions used SMART-Seq v4 Ultra Low Input.

TCRdb re-derived calls from the 5' RACE reads in MiXCR, one entry per CDR3 protein. The sample lists about 63,000 distinct CDR3 sequences, 6.5% to 9% occurring once. Trimming removed 0 bases from V and 3 bases from J, with 9 bases in between. This CDR3 region has 13 residues. The germline CDR1 and CDR2 sequences are DFQATT and SNEGSKA (reference sequence). Sequencing used CD8+ T cells sorted from PBMCs, obtained 15 days after the yellow fever booster vaccination. The clonotype comes from a man between 25 and 39 years old who received the YFV17D yellow fever vaccine. The chain combines TRBV20-1 with TRBJ2-7, with D maybe TRBD1 (6 bases). In DNA, the CDR3 is TGCAGTGCTAGAGATCGGACAGACTACGAGCAGTACTTC. Amino acid sequence: CSARDRTDYEQYF.